This TCR beta chain was sequenced in a study of CD8 T cells in ankylosing spondylitis (dated by TCRdb to 2015 to 2018). Context from the whole study: T cell receptor beta repertoires were profiled in healthy donors and ankylosing spondylitis patients so that disease-linked TCR variants could be found. In total, the full study cohort was made up of about 110 healthy donors and roughly 27 ankylosing spondylitis patients. Peripheral blood samples were taken, and synovial fluid was additionally collected from ankylosing spondylitis patients.

What the study reported, not specific to this receptor: According to the report, matched synovial fluid samples from ankylosing spondylitis patients were significantly enriched for the disease-linked clones. Some of the motif variants had been reported before in the synovial fluid and blood of reactive arthritis patients, a finding that suggests common disease-initiation mechanisms. The disease-linked clones showed a CD8+ phenotype and occurred at relatively low frequencies in peripheral blood. A TCR beta motif made up of under ten highly homologous amino acid variants appeared to be characteristic of blood from ankylosing spondylitis patients.

The CDR3 spans 15 residues, from the cysteine through the phenylalanine. Of the read, only the CDR3 DNA is kept; its 45 bases are in frame from base 1. The germline V gene (reference sequence) gives CDR1 as DFQATT and CDR2 as SNEGSKA. Trimming costs V 0 bases and J 0 bases, and their ends lie 9 bases apart. Concerning this clonotype: Which antigen it targets is not known. The record has no base qualities; no much larger clone is one base away.

Sequencer: Illumina HiSeq 2500. Quantitative 5'-RACE with molecular barcodes was the method used to prepare the TCR beta libraries. On the authors' methods: A new computational method based on a probabilistic model of VDJ rearrangement was used to identify disease-linked TCR variants. Using fastp at Q25 and MiXCR, TCRdb reprocessed the public reads and kept productive beta chains. Entries that share a CDR3 protein sequence are merged under the most common genes and DNA. The V and J calls and clone size come from TCRdb's table, not from the authors' own analysis. For this sample there are over 400,000 distinct CDR3 sequences; 25% to 30% appear just once. The ten largest clones add up to roughly 1% of the sample.

Sequences were obtained from blood, either unsorted or a sorted T cell fraction (not recorded which). The clonotype was recovered from a male donor with ankylosing spondylitis. The rearranged segments are TRBV20-1 and TRBJ2-1, with TRBD2 perhaps the D gene, on 6 matching bases. The nucleotide sequence reads TGCAGTGCTAGAGAGGACGGGAGCTCCTACAATGAGCAGTTCTTC. It encodes CSAREDGSSYNEQFF.